This TCR beta chain was sequenced in a study of cytomegalovirus exposure and HLA in healthy donors (dated by TCRdb to the late 2010s). In terms of the full investigation: According to an earlier analysis of 587 of the donors, some 180 million T cells yielded some 120 million unique TCR beta sequences and approximately 300 Gb of sequence data. The later analysis used no new phenotypic data to find candidate immune exposures, relying instead on TCR beta sequences and their occurrence across donors. Every discovery cohort repertoire had been produced on one sequencing platform. Donor age, sex, ethnicity and CMV serostatus were compiled together with the repertoire data. Because of strong linkage in the cohort, a handful of DR-DQ haplotypes were treated as single units for association and clustering. A later genetic analysis took genome-wide SNP genotypes for about 65% of the 666 donors and used that subset as a discovery cohort. A separate validation cohort of about 110 different subjects was used in addition to the approximately 700-subject first cohort. To predict cytomegalovirus infection status, the study brought together high-throughput TCR immunosequencing, statistical association of individual TCRs with disease status, and machine learning. Across 300 to 500 genotyped donors of the cohort, an average of about 240,000 unique TCR beta nucleotide sequences per donor were sequenced, and approximately 17% of those sequences were non-productive. In an earlier analysis of about 590 of the donors, high-throughput TCR beta sequencing was used to judge whether each TCR beta V gene segment behaved as functional or pseudogenic. An early release covering roughly 640 HLA-typed donors comprised 250 to 350 gigabases of sequencing data and around 85 million unique TCR sequences. Both class I and class II loci were covered by HLA typing, at four-digit resolution. The genetic ancestry cluster associated with self-reported Caucasian donors included 70% to 85% of the approximately 410 genotyped donors. The study aimed to test whether signatures of past pathogen exposure could be identified by cataloging public T cell receptors. The study profiled the T cell repertoires of under 850 subjects by immunosequencing and related them to cytomegalovirus serostatus. A later analysis re-examined previously published TCR beta repertoires from about 670 donors and added high-resolution HLA genotyping to investigate patterns of TCR occurrence. The number of typed donors differed by locus: about 620-640 for A, B, C, DRB1 and DQB1; approximately 520 for DQA1; about 600 for DPA1; and about 450 for DPB1. Broader findings and caveats from the paper: In a later analysis, HLA-associated TCR beta chains were found to be more clonally expanded and to have lower generation probabilities than equally common non-associated chains. In the study, around 150 TCR beta chains were listed as associated with cytomegalovirus. Immune exposure information for the cohort was limited to CMV serostatus. Cytomegalovirus status was reported to be diagnosed by the classifier with high specificity and sensitivity in both the original and validation cohorts. Because counts were too low, 15 to 20 rarely observed V segments, including chromosome 9 orphons, were left out of the earlier analysis of 587 of the donors. In a later analysis, most CMV-associated TCR beta chains were found to appear HLA-restricted, with HLA associations seemingly driven largely by CMV exposure. Because some donors lacked HLA typing at each locus, the association tests relied only on the typed subset. A group of highly shared sequence variants was considered likely to be a technical artifact of the sequencing pipeline. Assigning TCR associations to individual alleles was difficult when HLA alleles, especially DR and DQ, strongly co-occurred. In a later genetic analysis, a missense DCLRE1C variant was associated with V-gene and J-gene trimming of TCR beta chains, and the association was replicated in an independent cohort. A further reported finding was that TCR beta sequences accurately predicted the HLA-A and HLA-B alleles for most subjects in the first cohort. In vitro tests confirmed that three of the cytomegalovirus-associated TCR beta chains recognize cytomegalovirus antigens. According to a later analysis, parvovirus B19, influenza, CMV and Epstein-Barr virus appeared linked to several top co-occurrence clusters. In an earlier analysis of approximately 600 of the donors, most TCR beta V segments were observed in productive rearrangements about 87% or about 30% of the time, broadly matching IMGT annotations. Compared with the 666-donor mean, donors in an Asian-associated ancestry cluster had fewer N-insertions in productive TCRs, according to a later genetic analysis. Correlated functional status among segregating V segments might reflect linkage disequilibrium, but an unknown experimental factor could not be ruled out. The authors suggested that the approach could potentially be generalized to other disease states and immunological phenotypes. This cohort had only TCR beta chains sequenced, and the lack of alpha or paired-chain data limited which features could be detected. Across donors, most TCR sequences were observed very rarely, whereas some public TCRs were present in many individuals. Some IMGT-functional V segments, including TRBV6-2 and TRBV6-3, could not be distinguished by the 87-base-pair reads and were therefore excluded. A later analysis found that TCR association rates varied across HLA loci, with DRB1 alleles showing the most associated TCRs and HLA-C alleles the fewest. At a false discovery rate of 0.05, a later analysis linked some 17,000 TCR beta sequences to specific HLA alleles. Presence/absence analyses assumed roughly uniform sequencing depth across donors, an assumption that may not hold.

Of note for this clone: Its target antigen remains unknown. Base qualities are not recorded, but no much larger clone differs from it by a single base.

In total, roughly 710 healthy bone marrow donors made up the cohort. At the time of sampling, all cohort members were nominally healthy, though unrecorded immune exposures were likely present. The donor was CMV seronegative and was included in the group of approximately 350 seronegative cohort members. Each donor provided a peripheral blood sample, and peripheral blood mononuclear cells were used for TCR beta sequencing. Genomic DNA was extracted from the blood cell samples with the Qiagen DNeasy Blood Extraction Kit. The CDR3 spans 14 residues, from the cysteine through the phenylalanine. Only the CDR3 DNA stays, 42 bases, in frame from base 1. From a lookup of the germline V gene, CDR1 and CDR2 are SGDLS and YYNGEE. V lost 0 bases and J lost 4 bases; the stretch between them is 8 bases long. Libraries were made using the immunoSEQ multiplex PCR assay. For the multiplex PCR, a mixture combining 60 forward primers for TCR Vbeta segments and 13 reverse primers for TCR Jbeta segments was used. The CDR3 region of rearranged TCR beta genes was amplified from genomic DNA with a multiplex PCR assay. On the Illumina HiSeq System, the amplified TCR beta libraries were sequenced as 87-base-pair reads. Under the source paper's analysis protocol: A later analysis tallied about 77 million unique TCR beta chains across the 666 repertoires, and some 10 million of those chains were shared by two or more donors. Raw reads were error-corrected and collapsed into unique sequences by a nearest-neighbor algorithm in which closely related sequences were merged to remove PCR and sequencing errors. To assign V, D and J gene segments, CDR3 sequences were aligned to IMGT reference sequences. For a sequence to be retained, at least a six-nucleotide match to both a V gene segment and a J gene segment was required. Rearrangements were called productive when the CDR3 lacked stop codons and stayed in frame with V and J; all others were non-productive. Following IMGT convention, CDR3 was defined as the stretch from the second conserved V-encoded cysteine up to the conserved J-encoded phenylalanine. In an earlier analysis of 587 of the donors, sequences lacking an unambiguous match to a single V gene segment were excluded. In an earlier analysis of several hundred of the donors, V segments were called functional above 56.7% productive rearrangements and were called segregating when the between-donor standard deviation exceeded 5%. A statistical classification framework was developed to diagnose cytomegalovirus status using the catalog of TCR beta chain sequences. In a later analysis, V and J genes were assigned by comparing TCR nucleotide sequences against IMGT/GENE-DB human TR gene sequences. Using the TCRdist pipeline, a later analysis assigned CDR3 sequences along with most-parsimonious VDJ recombination scenarios. A later analysis defined each TCR beta chain by its CDR3 amino acid sequence plus V-gene family, and excluded reads lacking a unique V-gene family. To address suspected cross-contamination and a sequencing artifact, a later analysis removed under 600 highly shared, low-generation-probability nucleotide sequences. For each public chain, a later analysis derived a clonal expansion index from normalized ranks of inferred template counts within each repertoire. Generation probabilities in a later analysis came from a VDJ recombination model fitted to out-of-frame rearrangements, and those results were checked against IGoR. In a later analysis, TCR-TCR, TCR-HLA and TCR-CMV co-occurrence was scored with hypergeometric tests, and a repertoire-size bias correction was applied to TCR pairs. False discovery rates were estimated in a later analysis by permuting HLA or CMV assignments 20 times. In a later analysis, co-occurring TCRs were grouped using DBSCAN, and TCRdist sequence similarity was added for clustering within HLA-allele-positive subsets. Repertoires with fewer than 30,000 or more than 120,000 public chains, plus five repertoires with anomalous nucleotide sharing, were excluded from co-occurrence clustering. TCRdb obtained this table from immuneACCESS and retained in-frame rearrangements with V and J assigned. These tables miss some clones; where compared with another copy, unresolved V genes account for less than half of the shortfall, and the remainder is unexplained. V and J calls and clone size are copied from that table; D and trimming were computed from the DNA. In all, the sample holds under 200,000 clones, and roughly four fifths of those were seen once. The ten largest clones capture about 1.7% of the sample.

The chain was built from TRBV9 and TRBJ2-1; TRBD2 is possibly the D segment (6 matching bases). The sequence was collected from a woman aged 18-29 years in good health and CMV-seronegative. Sequencing was done on a sample of PBMCs. This receptor carries the CDR3 CASSVGLEYNEQFF. Read as DNA, the sequence is TGTGCCAGCAGCGTAGGACTAGAATACAATGAGCAGTTCTTC.